These 5 T cell receptor beta chains originate from one sample sequenced in a study of blood T cell repertoires in COVID-19. The protocol was immunoSEQ multiplex PCR, while the TCRdb copy is restricted to in-frame clones and leaves out a portion. The profile shows about 200,000 clones, 75% to 90% of them singletons. Sequencing used peripheral blood. These receptors all come from a man aged 35 to 55 with acute or convalescent COVID-19.

This clone was observed a single time. The chain uses TRBV14 and TRBJ1-2; TRBD1 aligns across 7 bases. CDR1 is SGHDN, CDR2 FVKESK, per germline. With V trimmed by 2 bases and J by 4 bases, 7 bases remained unmatched. This CDR3 comprises 15 residues. The DNA for the CDR3 is TGTGCCAGCAGCCAAACAGGGGAGGACCGCTATGGCTACACCTTC. Its translation is CASSQTGEDRYGYTF.

The chain combines TRBV9 with TRBJ1-3, with no clear D. Trimming shortened V by 0 bases and J by 7 bases, and 11 bases separated the two germline ends. Germline V gene sequence: CDR1 SGDLS, CDR2 YYNGEE. The CDR3 totals 14 residues. The CDR3, as DNA: TGTGCCAGCAGCGTAGCCGCGGTGCCGAACACCATATATTTT. It is translated as CASSVAAVPNTIYF.

The rearrangement links TRBV5-1 to TRBJ1-1, with D unclear. The V gene lost 3 bases and the J gene lost 1 base, with 13 bases spanning the gap. The CDR3 spans 15 residues. Germline lookup yields CDR1 SGHRS and CDR2 YFSETQ. CDR3 nucleotides: TGCGCCAGCAGCTCTCCGGGTAACTCGAACACTGAAGCTTTCTTT. Translated, it gives CASSSPGNSNTEAFF. Supplemented by reference TRBV5-1 and TRBJ1-1, the full variable domain reads KAGVTQTPRYLIKTRGQQVTLSCSPISGHRSVSWYQQTPGQGLQFLFEYFSETQRNKGNFPGRFSGRQFSNSRSEMNVSTLELGDSALYLCASSSPGNSNTEAFFGQGTRLTVV.

The genes are TRBV28 and TRBJ2-3; D is unclear. The CDR3 runs to 13 residues. Trimming cost V 6 bases and J 2 bases, with 9 bases left between them. CDR1 and CDR2 (germline): MDHEN, SYDVKM. CDR3 loop: CASRPPVTDTQYF. CDR3 DNA: TGTGCCAGCAGACCCCCGGTCACAGATACGCAGTATTTT. Variable domain in full (rest from reference TRBV28 and TRBJ2-3): DVKVTQSSRYLVKRTGEKVFLECVQDMDHENMFWYRQDPGLGLRLIYFSYDVKMKEKGDIPEGYSVSREKKERFSLILESASTNQTSMYLCASRPPVTDTQYFGPGTRLTVL.

The J gene is TRBJ1-1, the V gene TRBV9; D not certain. Trimming took 5 bases from V and 1 from J, leaving 12 bases between them. The CDR3 has 14 amino acids. Germline V gene lookup returns CDR1 SGDLS and CDR2 YYNGEE. CDR3 amino acids: CASSRGRGNTEAFF. CDR3 DNA sequence: TGTGCCAGCAGTCGGGGTCGGGGGAACACTGAAGCTTTCTTT.